A selection of T cell receptor beta chains follows, all from one sample in a study of OX40 agonist ivuxolimab in advanced cancers. The method was immunoSEQ multiplex PCR; TCRdb's version includes in-frame clones alone and lacks a portion of them. The table has around 53,000 clones, around 81% seen once. Sequencing used CD4+ or CD8+ T cells sorted from blood, obtained in a trial of the OX40 agonist ivuxolimab. These receptors all stem from an adult with an advanced solid tumor such as melanoma, head and neck, liver or kidney cancer. Each CDR3 is given with its conserved first and last residue. A D gene is named only where the DNA matches it firmly. The size field is filled for only some rows; it gives once, few, many or a size class.

clone_size: -
v_call: TRBV7-2
j_call: TRBJ2-5
d_call: -
cdr3_aa: CASSQREALETQYF
cdr3_nt: TGTGCCAGCAGCCAGAGGGAGGCTTTAGAGACCCAGTACTTC

clone_size: -
v_call: TRBV30
j_call: TRBJ2-4
d_call: TRBD2
cdr3_aa: CAWRDPGGMNIQYF
cdr3_nt: TGTGCCTGGAGGGACCCGGGGGGTATGAACATTCAGTACTTC

clone_size: -
v_call: TRBV7-9
j_call: TRBJ2-5
d_call: TRBD1
cdr3_aa: CASSTSTGWETQYF
cdr3_nt: TGTGCCAGCAGCACTTCGACAGGGTGGGAGACCCAGTACTTC

clone_size: -
v_call: TRBV14
j_call: TRBJ1-4
d_call: -
cdr3_aa: CASSQGGAVKLFF
cdr3_nt: TGTGCCAGCAGCCAAGGGGGCGCGGTAAAACTGTTTTTT

clone_size: -
v_call: TRBV2
j_call: TRBJ2-5
d_call: -
cdr3_aa: CASSRAEQETQYF
cdr3_nt: TGTGCCAGCAGTCGGGCAGAACAAGAGACCCAGTACTTC

clone_size: -
v_call: TRBV29-1
j_call: TRBJ1-2
d_call: TRBD1
cdr3_aa: CSVRQGPGGYTF
cdr3_nt: TGCAGCGTAAGACAGGGGCCCGGTGGCTACACCTTC

clone_size: -
v_call: TRBV7-2
j_call: TRBJ1-5
d_call: TRBD1
cdr3_aa: CASSRDRYNQPQHF
cdr3_nt: TGTGCCAGCAGCCGGGACAGGTACAATCAGCCCCAGCATTTT

clone_size: -
v_call: TRBV5-6
j_call: TRBJ2-7
d_call: -
cdr3_aa: CASSLKGVSYEQYF
cdr3_nt: TGTGCCAGCAGCCTGAAGGGGGTGTCCTACGAGCAGTACTTC

clone_size: -
v_call: TRBV7-9
j_call: TRBJ1-1
d_call: TRBD1
cdr3_aa: CASSTGANTEAFF
cdr3_nt: TGTGCCAGCAGCACAGGGGCGAACACTGAAGCTTTCTTT

clone_size: -
v_call: TRBV9
j_call: TRBJ1-2
d_call: -
cdr3_aa: CASSAIGQTNYGYTF
cdr3_nt: TGTGCCAGCAGCGCGATAGGACAGACTAACTATGGCTACACCTTC

clone_size: few
v_call: TRBV30
j_call: TRBJ2-7
d_call: -
cdr3_aa: CAWSRPYEQYF
cdr3_nt: TGTGCCTGGAGCCGGCCCTACGAGCAGTACTTC

clone_size: once
v_call: TRBV18
j_call: TRBJ1-1
d_call: -
cdr3_aa: CASSQGIEAFF
cdr3_nt: TGTGCCAGCTCACAGGGCATTGAAGCTTTCTTT

clone_size: -
v_call: TRBV10-2
j_call: TRBJ2-2
d_call: TRBD2
cdr3_aa: CASTLAGGITGELFF
cdr3_nt: TGCGCCAGCACACTAGCGGGAGGAATTACCGGGGAGCTGTTTTTT

clone_size: -
v_call: TRBV7-3
j_call: TRBJ1-2
d_call: -
cdr3_aa: CASSPYGQNRYGYTF
cdr3_nt: TGTGCCAGCAGCCCCTACGGACAGAACCGTTATGGCTACACCTTC

clone_size: -
v_call: TRBV9
j_call: TRBJ2-7
d_call: -
cdr3_aa: CASSVGGETYEQYF
cdr3_nt: TGTGCCAGCAGCGTAGGGGGGGAGACCTACGAGCAGTACTTC

clone_size: -
v_call: TRBV9
j_call: TRBJ1-3
d_call: TRBD1
cdr3_aa: CASSVGTGIYSGNTIYF
cdr3_nt: TGTGCCAGCAGCGTAGGGACAGGGATTTACTCTGGAAACACCATATATTTT

clone_size: few
v_call: TRBV2
j_call: TRBJ2-5
d_call: -
cdr3_aa: CASGAGYQETQYF
cdr3_nt: TGTGCCAGCGGGGCAGGATACCAAGAGACCCAGTACTTC

clone_size: -
v_call: TRBV5-5
j_call: TRBJ2-7
d_call: TRBD1
cdr3_aa: CASSYWTGPYEQYF
cdr3_nt: TGTGCCAGCAGCTACTGGACAGGCCCCTACGAGCAGTACTTC

clone_size: -
v_call: TRBV9
j_call: TRBJ1-2
d_call: -
cdr3_aa: CASSMTGDGYTF
cdr3_nt: TGTGCCAGCTCTATGACAGGAGACGGCTACACCTTC

clone_size: -
v_call: TRBV4-1
j_call: TRBJ2-7
d_call: -
cdr3_aa: CASSLRDDRQSYEQYF
cdr3_nt: TGCGCCAGCAGCCTACGAGATGATAGACAGAGCTACGAGCAGTACTTC

clone_size: few
v_call: TRBV11-2
j_call: TRBJ2-7
d_call: -
cdr3_aa: CASSPGPLSYEQYF
cdr3_nt: TGTGCCAGCAGCCCGGGACCACTCTCCTACGAGCAGTACTTC

clone_size: -
v_call: TRBV4-3
j_call: TRBJ1-5
d_call: TRBD1
cdr3_aa: CASSQEVPATGGDQPQHF
cdr3_nt: TGCGCCAGCAGCCAAGAAGTCCCCGCGACAGGGGGTGATCAGCCCCAGCATTTT